This record concerns one T cell receptor beta chain sequence. Its cognate antigen is unknown. The record originates from a study of long-term antiretroviral therapy in people with HIV. Points from the study as a whole: Missing from the dataset were any data on ART adherence, viral resistance or therapy changes.

An immunoSEQ assay, version v3.0, was performed at survey level. Assay: immunoSEQ multiplex PCR; the TCRdb copy retains only in-frame clones and omits some. Of 48,000 or so clones in the sample, under 90% were seen once. The input for sequencing was unsorted PBMCs, taken 0.8 years after starting antiretroviral therapy. The clonotype comes from a woman aged 18-35 years with HIV.

CDR3 amino acids: CASIPSGRATEQFF. The CDR3, as DNA: TGTGCCAGCATCCCTAGCGGGAGGGCCACTGAGCAGTTCTTC. The V gene is TRBV28, the J gene TRBJ2-1; 12 nucleotides agree with TRBD2. The CDR3 has 14 amino acids. Germline V CDR1 and CDR2: MDHEN, SYDVKM. The J segment lost 9 bases and the V segment lost 7 bases, leaving 7 bases of the junction unmatched.